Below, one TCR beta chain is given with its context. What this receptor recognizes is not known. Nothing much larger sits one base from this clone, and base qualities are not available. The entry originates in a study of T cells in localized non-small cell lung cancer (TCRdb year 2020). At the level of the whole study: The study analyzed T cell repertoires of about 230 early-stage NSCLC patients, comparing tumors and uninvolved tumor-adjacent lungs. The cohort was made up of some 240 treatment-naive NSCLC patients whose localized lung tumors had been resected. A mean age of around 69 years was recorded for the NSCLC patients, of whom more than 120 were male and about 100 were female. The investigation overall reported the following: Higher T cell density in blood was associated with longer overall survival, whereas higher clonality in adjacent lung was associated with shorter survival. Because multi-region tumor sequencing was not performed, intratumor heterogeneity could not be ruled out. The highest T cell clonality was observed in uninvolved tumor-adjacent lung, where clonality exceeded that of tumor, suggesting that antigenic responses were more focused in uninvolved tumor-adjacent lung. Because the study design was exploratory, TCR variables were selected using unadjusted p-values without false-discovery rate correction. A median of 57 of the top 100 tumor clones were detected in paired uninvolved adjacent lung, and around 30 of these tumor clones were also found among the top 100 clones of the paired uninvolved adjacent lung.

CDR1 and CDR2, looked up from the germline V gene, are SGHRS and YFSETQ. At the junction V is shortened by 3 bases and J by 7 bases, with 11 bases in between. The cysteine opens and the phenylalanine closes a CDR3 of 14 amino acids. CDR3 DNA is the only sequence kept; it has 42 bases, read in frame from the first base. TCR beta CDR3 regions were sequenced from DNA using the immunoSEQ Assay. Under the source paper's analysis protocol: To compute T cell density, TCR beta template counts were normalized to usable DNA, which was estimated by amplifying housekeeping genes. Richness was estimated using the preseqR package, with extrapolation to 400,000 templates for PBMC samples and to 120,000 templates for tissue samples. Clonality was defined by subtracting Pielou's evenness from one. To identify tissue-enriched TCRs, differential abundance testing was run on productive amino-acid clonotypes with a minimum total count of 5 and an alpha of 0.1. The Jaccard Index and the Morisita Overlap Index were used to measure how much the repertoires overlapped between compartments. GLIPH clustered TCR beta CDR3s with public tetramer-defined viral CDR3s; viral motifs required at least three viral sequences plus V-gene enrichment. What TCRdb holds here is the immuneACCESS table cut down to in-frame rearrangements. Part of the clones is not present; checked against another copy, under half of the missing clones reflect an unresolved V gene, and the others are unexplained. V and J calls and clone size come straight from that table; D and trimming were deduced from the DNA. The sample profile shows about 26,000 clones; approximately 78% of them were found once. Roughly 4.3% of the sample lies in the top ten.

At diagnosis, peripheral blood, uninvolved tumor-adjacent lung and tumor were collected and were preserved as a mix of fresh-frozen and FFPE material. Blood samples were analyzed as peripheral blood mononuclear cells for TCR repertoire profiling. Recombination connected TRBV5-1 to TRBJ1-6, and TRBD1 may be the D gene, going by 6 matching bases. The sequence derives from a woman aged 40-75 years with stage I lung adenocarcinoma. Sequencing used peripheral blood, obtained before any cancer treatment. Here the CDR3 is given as CASSSQGLNSPLHF. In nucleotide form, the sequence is TGCGCCAGCAGCTCCCAGGGGCTGAATTCACCCCTCCACTTT.